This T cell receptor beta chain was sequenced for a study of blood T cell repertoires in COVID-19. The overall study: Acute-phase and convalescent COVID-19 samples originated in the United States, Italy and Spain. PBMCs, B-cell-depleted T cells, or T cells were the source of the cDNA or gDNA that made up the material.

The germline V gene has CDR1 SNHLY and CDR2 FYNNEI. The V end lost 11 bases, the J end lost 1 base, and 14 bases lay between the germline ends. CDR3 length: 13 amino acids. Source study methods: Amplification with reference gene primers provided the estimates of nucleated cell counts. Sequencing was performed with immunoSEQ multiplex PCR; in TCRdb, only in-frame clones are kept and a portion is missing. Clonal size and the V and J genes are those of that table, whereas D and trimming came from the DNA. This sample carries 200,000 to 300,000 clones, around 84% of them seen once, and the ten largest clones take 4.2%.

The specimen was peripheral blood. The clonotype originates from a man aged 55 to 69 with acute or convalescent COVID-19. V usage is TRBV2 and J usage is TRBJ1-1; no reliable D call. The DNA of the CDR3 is TGTGCCTCTTCGGTTGATAAGAACACTGAAGCTTTCTTT. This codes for CASSVDKNTEAFF. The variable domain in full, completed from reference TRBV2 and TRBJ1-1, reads EPEVTQTPSHQVTQMGQEVILRCVPISNHLYFYWYRQILGQKVEFLVSFYNNEISEKSEIFDDQFSVERPDGSNFTLKIRSTKLEDSAMYFCASSVDKNTEAFFGQGTRLTVV.